This entry lists 26 T cell receptor beta chains sequenced from one sample in a study of early T cells in non-severe SARS-CoV-2 infection (dated by TCRdb to the early 2020s). To prepare the library, 5' RACE was applied. Sequencing was performed on a NextSeq 500. The raw public reads went through TCRdb reprocessing: fastp at Q25, MiXCR clone calling, in-frame beta chains kept. Identical CDR3 proteins give one entry, which carries the most common genes and DNA. The sample contains 30,000 to 45,000 distinct CDR3 sequences, roughly 5.9% of them found a single time. The ten biggest clones cover around 25% of the sample. Source material: whole blood. The receptors derive from an adult who was a healthcare worker with PCR-confirmed SARS-CoV-2 infection or an uninfected control (not recorded which).

This clonotype is judged medium-sized. V usage is TRBV4-3 and J usage is TRBJ2-1; no firm D call. V was shortened by 0 bases and J by 4 bases, with 10 bases between the two germline ends. The CDR3 runs 15 residues. Germline values: CDR1 LGHNA, CDR2 YSLEER. The CDR3, as DNA: TGCGCCAGCAGCCAAGATGGTAACAGATACAATGAGCAGTTCTTC. This codes for CASSQDGNRYNEQFF.

The sample holds many counts of this clonotype. The V and J genes are TRBV7-9 and TRBJ2-7, with a tentative D call TRBD1 (5 bases). Germline loops: CDR1 SEHNR, CDR2 FQNEAQ (reference sequence). This CDR3 has 13 residues. V lost 5 bases to trimming and J lost 2 bases, with 10 bases between them. The DNA for the CDR3 is TGTGCCAGCAGCCCAGGGAAAGCCTACGAGCAGTACTTC. Encoded protein: CASSPGKAYEQYF.

This clonotype has just a few counts. V gene TRBV5-1 combines with J gene TRBJ2-1; D might be TRBD2 (5 bases). The germline gives CDR1 SGHRS, CDR2 YFSETQ. Trimming pared 6 bases from V and 4 bases from J, leaving 14 bases between. The CDR3 covers 14 residues. CDR3 sequence: CASNRGSIYNEQFF. In DNA, the CDR3 is TGCGCCAGCAACCGGGGTAGCATATACAATGAGCAGTTCTTC.

The chain carries TRBV7-2 and TRBJ2-1, with TRBD2 matching 7 bases. CDR1 and CDR2 from the germline V gene are SGHTA and FQGNSA. The CDR3 sequence is 14 residues long. Trimming removed 5 bases from V and 9 bases from J; junction bases left unmatched: 10. The CDR3 DNA follows: TGTGCCAGCAGCCCCGGGGGAGGGTGGGGTGAGCAGTTCTTC. Translating gives CASSPGGGWGEQFF.

The chain couples TRBV19 to TRBJ2-7, with D unresolved. Between the trimmed V and J ends, which lost 4 bases and 3 bases, there was a span of 10 bases. The germline CDR1 and CDR2 sequences are LNHDA and SQIVND (reference sequence). This CDR3 is built from 13 residues. The CDR3 DNA is TGTGCCAGTAGTAGAGAGCCTAGCTACGAGCAGTACTTC. This encodes CASSREPSYEQYF.

Turning to this clonotype: The junction shows a germline mismatch at one end, possibly a read error. The genes are TRBV7-7 and TRBJ2-3; D is perhaps TRBD1 or TRBD2 (5 bases each). Germline V CDR1 and CDR2: SSHAT, FNYEAQ (reference sequence). The CDR3 has 13 residues. This CDR3 reads CASSPGGGDTQYF. For the CDR3, the DNA is TGTGCTAGCAGTCCAGGTGGGGGAGATACGCAGTATTTT.

This clonotype is medium-sized. An end of the junction differs from the germline gene, which may be a read error. The chain combines TRBV7-2 with TRBJ2-3; D is unclear. The CDR3 consists of 12 residues. Germline V gene lookup returns CDR1 SGHTA and CDR2 FQGNSA. For the CDR3, the DNA is TGTGCCAGCAGCTTAGGTGGCTTAATGTCGGATTTT. Translated: CASSLGGLMSDF.

This clonotype was counted a few times. In DNA form, the CDR3 reads TGTGCTAGTGTTTCGACAGGAAAGAATGAGCAGTTCTTC. Its translation: CASVSTGKNEQFF. The V gene is TRBV12-5, the J gene TRBJ2-1; perhaps TRBD1 as D (6 bases). CDR1 is LGHNT, CDR2 FRNRAP, per germline. This CDR3 region has 13 residues. V shed 7 bases and J shed 7 bases, with 14 bases lying between them.

This clonotype was seen ten or more times. The chain links TRBV7-2 to TRBJ1-1; the D is unclear. This CDR3 comprises 15 residues. V was pared by 5 bases and J by 7 bases, with 20 bases between. CDR1 SGHTA and CDR2 FQGNSA come from the germline V gene. The CDR3 coding sequence is TGTGCCAGCAGCATGGAATTGGGGATCCGCCGTGAAGCTTTCTTT. Translated, it gives CASSMELGIRREAFF.

In regard to this clonotype: This may be a read error, as it is one base from a much larger clone. The chain employs TRBV7-8 and TRBJ2-5, with D hard to call. The CDR3 extends over 13 amino acids. Germline values: CDR1 SGHVS, CDR2 FQNEAQ. The CDR3 loop reads CASGLVRQETQYF. The CDR3 bases are TGTGCCAGCGGCTTAGTCAGACAAGAGACCCAGTACTTC.

The rearrangement joins TRBV30 to TRBJ2-1; D is perhaps TRBD2 (6 bases). CDR3 length: 14 amino acids. Trimming took off 4 bases at V and 8 bases at J, with 18 bases between the two ends. Germline loops: CDR1 GTSNPN, CDR2 SVGIG (reference sequence). The CDR3 DNA is TGTGCCTGGACCCGGGACTCCTACCCCCATGAGCAGTTCTTC. Encoded protein: CAWTRDSYPHEQFF.

This clonotype is termed medium-sized. The chain combines TRBV20-1 with TRBJ1-5; unclear D gene. V lost 0 bases, J lost 0 bases, and 24 bases lay in between. Germline lookup yields CDR1 DFQATT and CDR2 SNEGSKA (reference sequence). CDR3 length: 20 residues. The CDR3 region has the DNA TGCAGTGCTAGAGATCTCGGCAGACCCCCACGGGCTTATAGCAATCAGCCCCAGCATTTT. Translated, it gives CSARDLGRPPRAYSNQPQHF.

This clonotype has a count of ten or more. This sequence joins TRBV15 and TRBJ2-5; 12 bases map to TRBD2. This CDR3 is built from 14 residues. With V trimmed by 10 bases and J by 5 bases, 8 bases remained unmatched. CDR1 is LNHNV and CDR2 is YYDKDF in the germline V gene (reference sequence). The CDR3, as DNA: TGTGCCAGCGGACTAGCGGGAACCCCCGAGACCCAGTACTTC. It is translated as CASGLAGTPETQYF.

This clonotype was seen at least ten times. This chain connects TRBV30 to TRBJ2-1; 7 nucleotides match TRBD2. This CDR3 has 15 amino acids. Germline loops: CDR1 GTSNPN, CDR2 SVGIG (reference sequence). Trimming took 3 bases from V and 4 from J; bases not matched to a gene: 9. For the CDR3, the DNA is TGTGCCTGGAGGCCGACGGGGGGACCATACAATGAGCAGTTCTTC. The encoded protein is CAWRPTGGPYNEQFF. Drawing the rest from reference TRBV30 and TRBJ2-1, the complete variable domain is SQTIHQWPATLVQPVGSPLSLECTVEGTSNPNLYWYRQAAGRGLQLLFYSVGIGQISSEVPQNLSASRPQDRQFILSSKKLLLSDSGFYLCAWRPTGGPYNEQFFGPGTRLTVL.

This clonotype was seen a few times. The DNA for the CDR3 is TGTGCCAGTAGTATTCTGAGCGGGACCTCTGCCGAGCAGTACTTC. As protein: CASSILSGTSAEQYF. The chain has TRBV19 and TRBJ2-7, with 7 bases aligning to TRBD2. CDR3 size: 15 residues. The V and J ends lost 3 bases and 6 bases, in that order; junction bases with no gene match: 11. The germline V gene has CDR1 LNHDA and CDR2 SQIVND (reference sequence).

By its share, this clonotype is medium-sized (0.01 to 0.1%). The chain combines TRBV25-1 with TRBJ2-7, with D tentatively TRBD1 (6 bases). The germline V gene encodes CDR1 MGHDK and CDR2 SYGVNS. V lost 9 bases, J lost 4 bases, and 25 bases lay in between. CDR3 length: 16 amino acids. The CDR3 DNA follows: TGTGCCAGAGAAAGAATGGGCAGGGGTAACGGGTACGAGCAGTACTTC. It specifies CARERMGRGNGYEQYF.

This clonotype was found a few times. V and J are TRBV18 and TRBJ2-5; D is unresolved. Germline V lookup: CDR1 KGHSH, CDR2 LQKENI. The CDR3 extends over 16 amino acids. V was trimmed by 1 base and J by 2 bases, leaving 14 bases between them. This chain's CDR3 is CASSPLASPVQETQYF. For the CDR3, the DNA is TGTGCCAGCTCACCACTTGCTAGTCCAGTACAAGAGACCCAGTACTTC.

For this clonotype: At one end, the junction sequence differs from germline, possibly due to a read error. The chain links TRBV12-3 or TRBV12-4 to TRBJ2-7, with 8 nucleotides matching TRBD2. The CDR3 loop spans 12 amino acids. In nucleotides, the CDR3 is TGTGCCACCAGTCCGGGGACTAGAGAGCAGTACTTC. It encodes CATSPGTREQYF.

The gene calls are TRBV30 and TRBJ1-6; 7 bases map to TRBD1. Germline CDR1 and CDR2: GTSNPN and SVGIG (reference sequence). CDR3 length: 14 amino acids. V trimming: 4 bases; J trimming: 9 bases; junction bases outside the gene matches: 9. The CDR3 region is CAWNSGTVGSPLHF. CDR3 sequence (DNA): TGTGCCTGGAACTCCGGGACAGTGGGTTCACCCCTCCACTTT.

The chain recombines TRBV29-1 with TRBJ2-1; possibly TRBD1 for D (5 bases). The CDR3 totals 14 residues. The germline CDR1 and CDR2 sequences are SQVTM and ANQGSEA. V was trimmed by 4 bases and J by 1 base, leaving 11 bases between them. The CDR3 is CSVVATASYNEQFF. CDR3 bases: TGCAGCGTTGTGGCGACAGCTTCCTACAATGAGCAGTTCTTC.

In this sample, this clonotype turned up many times. The chain carries TRBV4-2 and TRBJ2-3; 7 nucleotides line up with TRBD2. Germline V gene lookup returns CDR1 LGHNA and CDR2 YNFKEQ. The trim removed 1 base at V and 4 bases at J, leaving 8 bases unmatched. This CDR3 comprises 16 residues. This CDR3 reads CASSQGAGSRADTQYF. For the CDR3, the DNA is TGTGCCAGCAGCCAAGGAGCGGGGTCCAGGGCAGATACGCAGTATTTT.

This clonotype was seen a few times. The chain employs TRBV5-4 and TRBJ2-1, with TRBD2 matching over 12 bases. This CDR3 is 16 amino acids long. The germline CDR1 and CDR2 sequences are SGHNT and YYREEE (reference sequence). Trimming removed 3 bases from V and 5 bases from J; junction bases left unmatched: 6. CDR3 sequence (DNA): TGTGCCAGCAGCTACCTAGCGGGAGGGAGAAACAATGAGCAGTTCTTC. Translated, it gives CASSYLAGGRNNEQFF.

This chain joins TRBV7-3 and TRBJ2-7; D may match TRBD1 or TRBD2 (5 bases each). Trimming cost V 5 bases and J 1 base, with 15 bases left between them. The V gene's germline CDR1 is SGHTA and CDR2 FQGTGA. CDR3 length: 15 amino acids. CDR3 DNA: TGTGCCAGCAGCCTCCTGGGGGAGAGGTCCTACGAGCAGTACTTC. This encodes CASSLLGERSYEQYF.

This clonotype was counted at least ten times. The chain is built from TRBV20-1 and TRBJ2-7; TRBD2 agrees at 11 bases. This CDR3 contains 15 residues. J lost 2 bases, V lost 0 bases, and 3 bases had no gene match. Germline-derived CDR1 and CDR2 are DFQATT and SNEGSKA (reference sequence). DNA for the CDR3: TGCAGTGCTAGAGATGGGACTAGCGGCCCCTACGAGCAGTACTTC. Encoded protein: CSARDGTSGPYEQYF.

V usage is TRBV20-1 and J usage is TRBJ2-3; 9 bases are shared with TRBD2. The CDR3 length is 16 residues. The junction had 11 bases not matched to a gene; V was cut back by 3 bases and J by 4 bases. CDR1 is DFQATT and CDR2 is SNEGSKA in the germline V gene (reference sequence). The CDR3 bases are TGCAGTGCTAGGAAGGGGGGAGCGGGAGGTGCAGATACGCAGTATTTT. Its translation: CSARKGGAGGADTQYF.

This clonotype appeared a few times. CDR3 nucleotides: TGTGCCAGCAGCTTTATTCTATCTGGGGCCAACGTCCTGACTTTC. This encodes CASSFILSGANVLTF. V and J are TRBV7-9 and TRBJ2-6; D is ambiguous. V was clipped by 3 bases and J by 1 base, with 7 bases between them. The CDR3 runs to 15 residues. Germline V gene data show CDR1 as SEHNR and CDR2 as FQNEAQ (reference sequence).